This T cell receptor beta chain was retrieved from a study of CD8 T cells in ankylosing spondylitis. Whole-study findings and limits: The study identified a TCR beta motif of several highly homologous variants that appeared characteristic of ankylosing spondylitis blood. Clones linked with disease were CD8+ and fairly uncommon in the peripheral blood.

V was clipped by 0 bases and J by 0 bases, with 12 bases between them. Germline lookup yields CDR1 SGHAT and CDR2 FQNNGV. The CDR3 loop spans 18 amino acids. Quantitative 5'-RACE with molecular barcodes produced the TCR beta libraries. TCRdb called the 5' RACE reads again in MiXCR, with one record for every CDR3 protein. The data show fewer than 450,000 distinct CDR3 sequences, over 15% seen once. As regards this clonotype: Its antigen is as yet unknown.

The sequence derives from a male donor with ankylosing spondylitis. The J gene is TRBJ1-6, the V gene TRBV11-2, with TRBD1 as a possible D gene (6 bases). Sample: blood, either unsorted or a sorted T cell fraction (not recorded which). The CDR3 loop is CASSLEGGRSSYNSPLHF. CDR3 nucleotide sequence: TGTGCCAGCAGCTTAGAGGGGGGCAGGAGCTCCTATAATTCACCCCTCCACTTT.